Reported below is one T cell receptor (beta chain). Its antigen is undetermined. The data were taken from a study of shared clonotypes between healthy human individuals. The overall study: The study used three CD4 naive, three CD4 memory, two CD8 naive and one CD8 memory plate per donor.

Study-wide findings and caveats: Naive subsets generally had larger estimated richness than memory subsets. What limited the represented genetic and exposure-history diversity was the small number of donors.

Samples underwent the assay at deep level. Clones were sequenced by immunoSEQ multiplex PCR, and TCRdb holds only the in-frame ones, with some missing. The profile covers about 730,000 clones, with 72% appearing a single time and around 1.7% taken by the ten largest. The CDR3 has 15 amino acids. Germline V gives CDR1 SGHRS, CDR2 YFSETQ. Trimming removed 2 bases from V and 8 bases from J; junction bases left unmatched: 6. This TCR derives from a woman between 25 and 40 years old in good health. The chain couples TRBV5-1 to TRBJ2-1; TRBD2 matches 11 bases. The sequencing input was memory CD4+ T cells sorted from blood. Subset of the sample: CD45RA-negative fraction. This chain's CDR3 is CASSFVAGGVDEQFF. CDR3 in DNA: TGCGCCAGCAGCTTCGTAGCGGGAGGGGTCGATGAGCAGTTCTTC.